This note documents a single T cell receptor (beta chain) sequence. What it binds is not known. Given a much more abundant clone one base away, this may be a read error. This specimen comes from a study of tumor-infiltrating lymphocytes in primary liver carcinoma. Study observations and caveats: The 250 largest clones made up significantly more of tumor than blood repertoires (p = 0.039).

Germline V gives CDR1 MNHEY, CDR2 SVGEGT. This CDR3 has 13 amino acids. The input was roughly 0.5 ug total RNA; TCR beta cDNA was made from it with a constant-region primer. Each TCR beta library was derived from three nested multiplex PCR rounds that employed slightly modified ARM-PCR. A C-beta reverse primer and TRBV1-TRBV30 forward primers served in each of the first two PCR rounds, at approximately 10 cycles apiece. Each CDR3 protein gets one entry after TCRdb re-called the multiplex PCR reads with MiXCR. The sample contains roughly 36,000 distinct CDR3 sequences, around 75% of which appear only once. It was from 20-30 mg of unsorted bulk tissue that RNA and DNA were co-extracted.

The rearrangement uses TRBV6-2 or TRBV6-3 and TRBJ2-7, with a tentative D call TRBD1 (6 bases). Specimen: tumor-adjacent normal liver tissue. This receptor was obtained from a man aged 40-49 years with primary liver carcinoma and hepatitis B virus infection. The CDR3 DNA is TGTGCCAGCAGTTACGGACAGCCGAGGGAGCACTACTTC. Protein product: CASSYGQPREHYF.